This TCR beta chain was identified during a study of shared clonotypes between healthy human individuals. General study points: Sampling covered blood only; tissue repertoires likely differ.

V lost 0 bases, J lost 2 bases, and 11 bases lay in between. The CDR3 totals 16 residues. Germline loops: CDR1 KGHSH, CDR2 LQKENI. Concerning this clone itself: No antigen is known for it.

The deep-level immunoSEQ assay was used. Profiling relied on immunoSEQ multiplex PCR, and the TCRdb table lists in-frame clones only, not all of them. This sample has 500,000 to 550,000 clones, with 95% to 96% found just once. The sample consisted of naive CD4+ T cells sorted from blood. Stated subset: CD45RA+ positively selected. The rearrangement links TRBV18 to TRBJ1-3, with D possibly matching TRBD1 (5 bases). The origin of this receptor is a woman aged 30 to 39 in good health. CDR3 in amino acids: CASSPPNAGPGNTIYF. The DNA of the CDR3 is TGTGCCAGCTCACCACCGAATGCGGGACCTGGAAACACCATATATTTT.